Below are 32 T cell receptor beta chains sequenced from a single sample in a study of T cell clonotyping in hematopoietic cell transplantation. The table came from immunoSEQ multiplex PCR; TCRdb's copy has only in-frame clones and leaves some out. The table records tens of thousands of clones, about 96% of them present only once. Sequencing used peripheral blood mononuclear cells. The receptor source for this set is a man aged 25 to 40 in good health. Some clones in this sample may be carry-over from other donors' samples.

This clone was detected only once. The CDR3 DNA reads as TGTGCCAGCAGCGGAAAGACAGCCTACGAGCAGTACTTC. It encodes CASSGKTAYEQYF. This chain joins TRBV7-2 and TRBJ2-7, with D possibly being TRBD1 (5 bases). The V end lost 5 bases, the J end lost 2 bases, and 10 bases lay between the germline ends. This CDR3 comprises 13 residues. Germline V gives CDR1 SGHTA, CDR2 FQGNSA.

This clone was observed a single time. One junction end does not reproduce the germline sequence, and a read error may be involved. The chain links TRBV14 to TRBJ2-3, with 7 bases lining up with TRBD2. This CDR3 comprises 15 residues. Germline V gene data show CDR1 as SGHDN and CDR2 as FVKESK. The CDR3 sequence is CASSRWGGTTYTQYF. As DNA, the CDR3 is TGTGCCAGCAGCCGGTGGGGGGGGACCACATATACGCAGTATTTT.

This sequence joins TRBV7-8 and TRBJ1-1, with D maybe TRBD1 (5 bases). CDR3 size: 16 residues. The germline V gene has CDR1 SGHVS and CDR2 FQNEAQ. Trimming removed 3 bases at V and 0 bases at J, with 14 bases between. The CDR3 DNA follows: TGTGCCAGCAGCTTTAGGGACCAGGGCCTGAACACTGAAGCTTTCTTT. Translated: CASSFRDQGLNTEAFF.

This chain links TRBV9 with TRBJ2-3, with TRBD2 matching over 10 bases. V shed 10 bases, J shed 0 bases, and the junction held 5 bases outside the gene matches. Germline V gives CDR1 SGDLS, CDR2 YYNGEE. The CDR3 spans 14 residues. The CDR3 loop is CARSGGASTDTQYF. For the CDR3, the DNA is TGTGCCCGAAGCGGGGGGGCTAGCACAGATACGCAGTATTTT. Drawing the rest from reference TRBV9 and TRBJ2-3, the complete variable domain is DSGVTQTPKHLITATGQRVTLRCSPRSGDLSVYWYQQSLDQGLQFLIQYYNGEERAKGNILERFSAQQFPDLHSELNLSSLELGDSALYFCARSGGASTDTQYFGPGTRLTVL.

This chain uses TRBV19 with TRBJ1-2, with 9 bases matching TRBD1. Germline V gene lookup returns CDR1 LNHDA and CDR2 SQIVND (reference sequence). V was clipped by 5 bases and J by 3 bases; unmatched bases: 7. The CDR3 has 15 amino acids. This CDR3 reads CASSPGQGIHYGYTF. CDR3 sequence (DNA): TGTGCCAGTAGTCCCGGACAGGGGATACACTATGGCTACACCTTC.

V and J are TRBV6-5 and TRBJ1-5; 8 nucleotides align to TRBD1. This CDR3 is built from 15 residues. Losses at the gene ends were 5 bases for V and 0 bases for J; bases not matched to a gene: 3. The germline gives CDR1 MNHEY, CDR2 SVGAGI. The CDR3 loop is CASSAGGGSNQPQHF. The CDR3 bases are TGTGCCAGCAGTGCAGGGGGCGGTAGCAATCAGCCCCAGCATTTT.

This chain joins TRBV18 and TRBJ1-2, with D uncertain. The V end was cut by 3 bases, the J end by 3 bases, with 8 bases between. The CDR3 spans 13 residues. Germline V gene data show CDR1 as KGHSH and CDR2 as LQKENI. This CDR3 reads CASSPYGDYGYTF. The CDR3 DNA reads as TGTGCCAGCTCACCGTACGGAGACTATGGCTACACCTTC.

The genes are TRBV4-2 and TRBJ1-2; a possible D gene is TRBD1 (6 bases). The CDR3 extends over 17 amino acids. CDR1 is LGHNA, CDR2 YNFKEQ, per germline. The ends were cut back, 1 base at V and 6 bases at J, with 21 bases in the middle. The CDR3 DNA sequence: TGTGCCAGCAGCCAAGCTATGAGGACAGTCGGTGGCCATGGCTACACCTTC. It is translated as CASSQAMRTVGGHGYTF.

J is TRBJ2-7 and V is TRBV5-1; tentatively, D is TRBD1 or TRBD2 (6 bases each). This CDR3 region has 15 residues. In germline, CDR1 is SGHRS, CDR2 YFSETQ. V was cut by 0 bases and J by 4 bases, with 14 bases left in between. CDR3 bases: TGCGCCAGCAGCTTGGCGGGGGCAGGGGCGTACGAGCAGTACTTC. It yields the protein CASSLAGAGAYEQYF.

The rearrangement uses TRBV19 and TRBJ2-1; 11 nucleotides align to TRBD2. The germline gives CDR1 LNHDA, CDR2 SQIVND (reference sequence). Trimming took 10 bases from V and 0 from J; bases not matched to a gene: 11. The CDR3 has 17 amino acids. In nucleotides, the CDR3 is TGTGCCACCTCGGAGGCTAGCGGGGGGCGCTCCTACAATGAGCAGTTCTTC. Residues: CATSEASGGRSYNEQFF.

J is TRBJ2-5 and V is TRBV12-5, with 9 bases identical to TRBD2. J was trimmed by 2 bases and V by 5 bases; bases with no gene match: 3. The CDR3 sequence is 14 residues long. In germline, CDR1 is LGHNT, CDR2 FRNRAP. CDR3 coding DNA: TGTGCTAGTGGTCCGAGCGGGGGGCAAGAGACCCAGTACTTC. Translated, it gives CASGPSGGQETQYF.

The chain has TRBV6-1 and TRBJ1-5; 7 bases match TRBD1. This CDR3 has 15 amino acids. V trimming: 0 bases; J trimming: 5 bases; junction bases outside the gene matches: 4. Germline assignment: CDR1 MNHNS and CDR2 SASEGT. CDR3 bases: TGTGCCAGCAGTGAAGCGCGGGACAGCTATCAGCCCCAGCATTTT. Its translation: CASSEARDSYQPQHF.

The gene calls are TRBV6-6 and TRBJ2-3, with 10 positions matching TRBD2. J was trimmed by 3 bases and V by 5 bases; bases with no gene match: 5. From germline, CDR1 is MNHNY and CDR2 SVGAGI (reference sequence). The CDR3 is 15 amino acids. CDR3 coding DNA: TGTGCCAGCAGTCGAGCGGGAGGGGAAACAGATACGCAGTATTTT. This encodes CASSRAGGETDTQYF.

The chain combines TRBV5-1 with TRBJ1-1; the match to TRBD1 covers 7 bases. V dropped 4 bases and J dropped 5; count of bases not matched to a gene: 8. CDR1 and CDR2 (germline): SGHRS, YFSETQ. The length of the CDR3 is 14 residues. CDR3 nucleotide sequence: TGCGCCAGCAGCACCGGGACAGAAAAAACTGAAGCTTTCTTT. Amino acids: CASSTGTEKTEAFF.

The chain is built from TRBV9 and TRBJ2-3, with TRBD1 matching over 7 bases. In germline, CDR1 is SGDLS, CDR2 YYNGEE. This CDR3 contains 16 residues. J was trimmed by 5 bases and V by 0 bases; bases with no gene match: 9. The CDR3 loop reads CASSVEGQVPLDTQYF. The CDR3 DNA is TGTGCCAGCAGCGTAGAAGGACAGGTACCCTTAGATACGCAGTATTTT.

The V gene is TRBV9, the J gene TRBJ2-5; TRBD2 agrees at 11 bases. V shed 3 bases and J 4 bases; nucleotides not matched to a gene: 14. CDR3 length: 18 amino acids. Germline V gene lookup returns CDR1 SGDLS and CDR2 YYNGEE. DNA for the CDR3: TGTGCCAGCAGCGAAAGTTCGGGACTAGCGGTCCTACGAGAGACCCAGTACTTC. This translates into CASSESSGLAVLRETQYF.

This sequence joins TRBV7-8 and TRBJ1-5; D gene unclear. CDR1 SGHVS and CDR2 FQNEAQ come from the germline V gene. This CDR3 contains 14 residues. V was shortened by 0 bases and J by 6 bases, with 9 bases between the two germline ends. Here the CDR3 DNA reads TGTGCCAGCAGCTTAGCGGGGAGTAGTCAGCCCCAGCATTTT. Translating it yields CASSLAGSSQPQHF.

This chain connects TRBV25-1 to TRBJ2-7, with no clear D. Germline loops: CDR1 MGHDK, CDR2 SYGVNS. Trimming cost V 1 base and J 2 bases, with 6 bases left between them. This CDR3 contains 13 residues. CDR3 in amino acids: CASSESVPYEQYF. The CDR3 nucleotides read TGTGCCAGCAGTGAATCGGTACCCTACGAGCAGTACTTC.

The rearrangement links TRBV5-6 to TRBJ2-2; 14 bases line up with TRBD2. CDR3 length: 16 residues. The germline gives CDR1 SGHDT, CDR2 YYEEEE. The V segment lost 5 bases and the J segment 6 bases; nucleotides outside the gene matches: 6. The CDR3 loop is CASRRGLAGVSGELFF. Written as DNA, the CDR3 is TGTGCCAGCAGGAGGGGACTAGCGGGAGTGTCCGGGGAGCTGTTTTTT.

The V and J genes are TRBV7-9 and TRBJ2-1; perhaps TRBD2 as D (7 bases). Germline V CDR1 and CDR2: SEHNR, FQNEAQ (reference sequence). The CDR3 totals 13 residues. V was shortened by 5 bases and J by 8 bases, with 13 bases between the two germline ends. The CDR3 DNA reads TGTGCCAGCAGCGCGGAGGGGGGGTATGAGCAGTTCTTC. Its protein is CASSAEGGYEQFF.

This sequence joins TRBV11-2 and TRBJ2-1; 8 bases agree with TRBD2. This CDR3 contains 15 residues. Trimming at V came to 2 bases and at J to 2 bases, leaving 2 bases not matched to a gene. Germline V gene lookup returns CDR1 SGHAT and CDR2 FQNNGV. CDR3 coding DNA: TGTGCCAGCAGCTTATCGGGAGGGGCCTACAATGAGCAGTTCTTC. The encoded protein is CASSLSGGAYNEQFF.

This chain joins TRBV19 and TRBJ2-2, with D possibly being TRBD2 (6 bases). V lost 4 bases and J lost 5, with 17 bases in between. The CDR3 totals 16 residues. Germline-derived CDR1 and CDR2 are LNHDA and SQIVND (reference sequence). CDR3 region: CASSRGFGGITGELFF. Written as DNA, the CDR3 is TGTGCCAGTAGTAGAGGGTTTGGCGGGATTACCGGGGAGCTGTTTTTT. The whole variable domain, filled in from reference TRBV19 and TRBJ2-2, reads DGGITQSPKYLFRKEGQNVTLSCEQNLNHDAMYWYRQDPGQGLRLIYYSQIVNDFQKGDIAEGYSVSREKKESFPLTVTSAQKNPTAFYLCASSRGFGGITGELFFGEGSRLTVL.

This rearrangement joins TRBV7-2 to TRBJ1-2; a weak D match, TRBD1 (6 bases). Germline V gene sequence: CDR1 SGHTA, CDR2 FQGNSA. The CDR3 is 15 amino acids. V gave up 6 bases and J gave up 2 bases, with 16 bases separating them. The CDR3 DNA reads TGTGCCAGCAGGGAAAACAGGGCGTTAAACTATGGCTACACCTTC. Its protein product is CASRENRALNYGYTF.

The chain couples TRBV10-3 to TRBJ1-5; 7 bases are shared with TRBD1. With V trimmed by 10 bases and J by 1 base, 7 bases remained unmatched. Germline V lookup: CDR1 ENHRY, CDR2 SYGVKD. The CDR3 extends over 14 amino acids. The CDR3: CATMTGTSNQPQHF. In DNA form, the CDR3 reads TGTGCCACCATGACAGGGACGAGCAATCAGCCCCAGCATTTT.

This chain joins TRBV19 and TRBJ1-6; D is unresolved. This CDR3 has 14 residues. Per germline, CDR1 LNHDA and CDR2 SQIVND (reference sequence). Trimming shortened V by 7 bases and J by 0 bases, and 7 bases separated the two germline ends. The CDR3 DNA is TGTGCCAGTACCCAAAGCTCCTATAATTCACCCCTCCACTTT. Translation gives CASTQSSYNSPLHF.

The chain combines TRBV4-1 with TRBJ2-7; 8 bases are shared with TRBD2. Per germline, CDR1 MGHRA and CDR2 YSYEKL. The CDR3 loop spans 14 amino acids. After removal of 2 bases from V and 2 bases from J, the junction contained 2 bases not matched to a gene. CDR3 residues: CASSQTSGAYEQYF. Written as DNA, the CDR3 is TGCGCCAGCAGCCAAACTAGCGGCGCCTACGAGCAGTACTTC.

This chain connects TRBV5-1 to TRBJ2-7, with D tentatively TRBD1 (6 bases). Trimming cost V 2 bases and J 2 bases, with 17 bases left between them. The CDR3 extends over 16 amino acids. From germline, CDR1 is SGHRS and CDR2 YFSETQ. CDR3 in DNA: TGCGCCAGCAGCTTACAACCTAGGGGACAAACCTACGAGCAGTACTTC. This gives the protein CASSLQPRGQTYEQYF. Complete variable domain (other parts from reference TRBV5-1 and TRBJ2-7): KAGVTQTPRYLIKTRGQQVTLSCSPISGHRSVSWYQQTPGQGLQFLFEYFSETQRNKGNFPGRFSGRQFSNSRSEMNVSTLELGDSALYLCASSLQPRGQTYEQYFGPGTRLTVT.

This chain joins TRBV19 and TRBJ2-1, with D perhaps TRBD2 (5 bases). V dropped 5 bases and J dropped 5 bases, with 16 bases sitting between them. The V gene's germline CDR1 is LNHDA and CDR2 SQIVND (reference sequence). The CDR3 has 15 residues. The CDR3 nucleotides read TGTGCCAGTAGTCGGGGTGACAAGCGGCACAATGAGCAGTTCTTC. Translated: CASSRGDKRHNEQFF.

The chain is built from TRBV11-3 and TRBJ2-2; D unclear. Trimming took off 3 bases at V and 1 base at J, with 9 bases between the two ends. Germline V gene data show CDR1 as SGHNT and CDR2 as YENEEA. This CDR3 has 15 residues. The CDR3 loop reads CASSLRHLNTGELFF. The CDR3 nucleotides are TGTGCCAGCAGCTTGAGGCACCTGAACACCGGGGAGCTGTTTTTT. Full variable domain (remainder filled in from reference TRBV11-3 and TRBJ2-2): EAGVVQSPRYKIIEKKQPVAFWCNPISGHNTLYWYLQNLGQGPELLIRYENEEAVDDSQLPKDRFSAERLKGVDSTLKIQPAELGDSAVYLCASSLRHLNTGELFFGEGSRLTVL.

The rearrangement joins TRBV27 to TRBJ1-1; D is perhaps TRBD1 (5 bases). CDR1 is MNHEY, CDR2 SMNVEV, per germline (reference sequence). V lost 6 bases, J lost 4 bases, and 12 bases lay in between. The CDR3 totals 13 residues. For the CDR3, the DNA is TGTGCCAGCAGGTACAGGTTGAGCACTGAAGCTTTCTTT. Its translation is CASRYRLSTEAFF.

This clone appeared a single time. V gene TRBV6-6 combines with J gene TRBJ2-5; D is unclear. The CDR3 is 15 residues long. Germline CDR1 reads MNHNY; CDR2 reads SVGAGI (reference sequence). V gave up 6 bases and J gave up 0 bases, with 14 bases separating them. DNA of the CDR3: TGTGCCAGCAGCAGTCCTATGCCGGACCAAGAGACCCAGTACTTC. Amino acids: CASSSPMPDQETQYF.

The chain is built from TRBV2 and TRBJ1-1; D is perhaps TRBD1 (5 bases). The CDR3 is 13 residues long. V was trimmed by 7 bases and J by 6 bases, leaving 15 bases between them. Germline-derived CDR1 and CDR2 are SNHLY and FYNNEI. The CDR3 loop reads CASKVLGTAEAFF. The CDR3 coding sequence is TGTGCCAGCAAAGTTTTAGGGACCGCTGAAGCTTTCTTT.